The clone carrying this T cell receptor (beta chain) was observed a few times. V dropped 0 bases and J dropped 6 bases, with 14 bases sitting between them. CDR3 length: 16 amino acids. Germline assignment: CDR1 LGHNT and CDR2 FRNRAP. The source of the sample is a study of regulatory T cells in long-lasting Graves disease. The time point denotes: newly diagnosed GD, antithyroid drugs for less than 3 months. RNA extracted from PBMCs served as the sequencing template. With iRepertoire HTBI primers and Arm-PCR of CDR3 regions, TCR beta libraries were built. TCRdb independently ran MiXCR on the multiplex PCR reads; one entry per CDR3 protein. The sample carries about 380,000 distinct CDR3 sequences, roughly a sixth recorded once.

The chain uses TRBV12-5 and TRBJ2-2; D is unresolved. The source is a female donor with Graves disease. The material sequenced was peripheral blood mononuclear cells (PBMCs), taken at new diagnosis, from a patient treated with antithyroid drugs. The CDR3 DNA follows: TGTGCTAGTGGTTTGGTCTCTATCGTCGGGTCCGGGGAGCTGTTTTTT. Protein sequence: CASGLVSIVGSGELFF.